The rows below give T cell receptor beta chains drawn from one sample of a study of cytomegalovirus exposure and HLA in healthy donors. Only in-frame clones appear in the TCRdb table, and some are missing; sequencing was by immunoSEQ multiplex PCR. The sample has about 130,000 clones; about three quarters are singletons. The source material was PBMCs. The receptors come from a woman in her fifties or sixties in good health and CMV-seropositive. The CDR3 runs from the conserved cysteine through the conserved F or W. A D gene is named only where the DNA matches it firmly. Where a row states a size, it is once, few, many or the class of an expanded clone; other rows omit it.

J,D,length,V,size,DNA,CDR3
TRBJ1-2,TRBD1,13,TRBV30,-,TGTGCCTGGGGACAGGAATTGAACTATGGCTACACCTTC,CAWGQELNYGYTF
TRBJ1-1,-,14,TRBV13,-,TGTGCCAGCAGCTTAGTGTTGGCTTTGACTGAAGCTTTCTTT,CASSLVLALTEAFF
TRBJ2-1,TRBD2,15,TRBV11-2,-,TGTGCCACTTCGGGGGGGGGACTAGCGAGCAATGAGCAGTTCTTC,CATSGGGLASNEQFF
TRBJ1-3,-,14,TRBV12-5,-,TGTGCTAGTGGTGACACGGACTCTGGAAACACCATATATTTT,CASGDTDSGNTIYF
TRBJ2-5,TRBD2,16,TRBV18,-,TGTGCCAGCTCACAACCGGGACTAGCGGGATCAGAGACCCAGTACTTC,CASSQPGLAGSETQYF
TRBJ2-1,-,14,TRBV6-4,-,TGTGCCAGCAAACCCGACAGAGCCTACAATGAGCAGTTCTTC,CASKPDRAYNEQFF
TRBJ2-2,-,15,TRBV7-3,-,TGTGCCAGCAGCCCGACCATAGCGTCCCCCGGGGAGCTGTTTTTT,CASSPTIASPGELFF
TRBJ1-1,TRBD1,12,TRBV2,-,TGTGCCAGGGGGACAGGCACCACTGAAGCTTTCTTT,CARGTGTTEAFF
TRBJ2-3,-,15,TRBV6-5,few,TGTGCCAGCAGTTACTCGGCTGTAAGCACAGATACGCAGTATTTT,CASSYSAVSTDTQYF
TRBJ1-1,-,18,TRBV16,-,TGTGCCAGCAGCCCATCACGGGGGACCGCCGTGTTGAACACTGAAGCTTTCTTT,CASSPSRGTAVLNTEAFF
TRBJ2-7,-,11,TRBV6-1,-,TGTGCCAGCAGTCATAACTACGAGCAGTACTTC,CASSHNYEQYF
TRBJ2-7,TRBD1,14,TRBV6-6,few,TGTGCCAGCAGTCCTCCGGGACAGGGCTCCGAGCAGTACTTC,CASSPPGQGSEQYF
TRBJ2-1,-,12,TRBV29-1,-,TGCAGCGTAGGAACTATCTACAATGAGCAGTTCTTC,CSVGTIYNEQFF
TRBJ1-1,-,13,TRBV25-1,-,TGTGCCAGCAGTGACAGGGCTACCACTGAAGCTTTCTTT,CASSDRATTEAFF
TRBJ1-2,-,14,TRBV2,-,TGTGCTATGCGAGGGGGGGGGCGGGTCTATGGCTACACCTTC,CAMRGGGRVYGYTF
TRBJ1-2,-,14,TRBV6-5,-,TGTGCCAGCAGATCTCCCGGACAGTTCTATGGCTACACCTTC,CASRSPGQFYGYTF
TRBJ2-1,TRBD1,15,TRBV7-6,-,TGTGCCAGCAGCCCCCGGACAGGGGTTGGTAATGAGCAGTTCTTC,CASSPRTGVGNEQFF